A single sample gave rise to the 15 T cell receptor beta chains below, sequenced in a study of CD8+CD57+ T cells in acquired aplastic anemia. The template for TCR beta VDJ and CDR3 sequence profiling was genomic DNA. TCRdb re-called the reads through MiXCR, storing one row per CDR3 protein. The sample lists under 250,000 distinct CDR3 sequences; almost 35% were seen once. The sample comprised sorted CD4+, CD8+, or CD8+CD57+ T cells (not recorded which) from PBMCs. The receptor source for this set is a human donor in good health, serving as a control.

CDR3 in amino acids: CASSNQGSGANVLTF. In DNA, the CDR3 is TGTGCCAGTAGTAACCAGGGCTCTGGGGCCAACGTCCTGACTTTC. The chain has TRBV19 and TRBJ2-6; tentative D call: TRBD1 (5 bases). Trimming took off 4 bases at V and 0 bases at J, with 7 bases between the two ends. The CDR3 has 15 amino acids. Germline CDR1 and CDR2: LNHDA and SQIVND (reference sequence).

This clonotype was detected only a few times. This rearrangement joins TRBV24-1 to TRBJ2-1; 10 bases fit TRBD2. Germline V lookup: CDR1 KGHDR, CDR2 SFDVKD. The CDR3 runs to 13 residues. Trimming removed 7 bases from V and 9 bases from J; junction bases left unmatched: 5. The CDR3: CATSSGGASEQFF. The CDR3 DNA reads as TGTGCCACCAGCAGCGGGGGGGCCAGTGAGCAGTTCTTC.

This clonotype was observed at least ten times. The genes are TRBV7-2 and TRBJ2-1; 11 nucleotides agree with TRBD2. J was trimmed by 6 bases and V by 1 base; bases with no gene match: 8. The CDR3 extends over 17 amino acids. Germline CDR1 is SGHTA and CDR2 is FQGNSA. The CDR3 here is CASSLVRVAGGGNEQFF. DNA of the CDR3: TGTGCCAGCAGCTTAGTGCGGGTAGCGGGAGGGGGCAATGAGCAGTTCTTC.

This clonotype came up many times. The chain carries TRBV29-1 and TRBJ1-5; D gene ambiguous. Trimming removed 4 bases from V and 0 bases from J, with 7 bases in between. The germline V gene encodes CDR1 SQVTM and CDR2 ANQGSEA. The CDR3 covers 13 residues. The CDR3 DNA is TGCAGCGTTGCCCTCTATAGCAATCAGCCCCAGCATTTT. This sequence encodes CSVALYSNQPQHF.

This clonotype was counted ten times or more. In DNA, the CDR3 is TGCAGCGTTGGGGCGCCTAGCACAGATACGCAGTATTTT. Translated, it gives CSVGAPSTDTQYF. The chain uses TRBV29-1 and TRBJ2-3; D remains unclear. The CDR3 runs to 13 residues. Germline assignment: CDR1 SQVTM and CDR2 ANQGSEA. V was pared by 4 bases and J by 0 bases, with 8 bases between.

The CDR3 protein is CATSDSRGDTQYF. The CDR3 nucleotides read TGTGCCACCAGTGATTCAAGGGGAGATACGCAGTATTTT. The rearrangement links TRBV24-1 to TRBJ2-3, with a weak D call TRBD1 (5 bases). Germline CDR1 is KGHDR and CDR2 is SFDVKD. Trimming cost V 2 bases and J 5 bases, with 7 bases left between them. The CDR3 is 13 amino acids.

This clonotype was counted between two and nine times. The chain links TRBV6-1 to TRBJ1-1, with a tentative D call TRBD1 (6 bases). This CDR3 contains 13 residues. Germline assignment: CDR1 MNHNS and CDR2 SASEGT. The germline V and J ends were trimmed by 9 bases and 8 bases, with 19 bases remaining between them. CDR3 DNA sequence: TGTGCCAGTAAGCTGGGACACGCCATGGAAGCTTTCTTT. Amino acid sequence: CASKLGHAMEAFF.

About this clonotype: This clone may be a read error of a much larger clone one base away. The rearrangement uses TRBV5-1 and TRBJ2-7; either TRBD1 or TRBD2 may supply D (5 bases each). Germline V CDR1 and CDR2: SGHRS, YFSETQ. V gave up 4 bases and J gave up 5 bases, with 16 bases separating them. CDR3 size: 14 residues. This CDR3 reads CASSRVGMGDEQYF. CDR3 nucleotide sequence: TGCGCCAGCAGCAGGGTTGGGATGGGGGACGAGCAGTACTTC.

This clonotype was seen a few times. The junction differs from germline at one of its ends, possibly a read error. The chain employs TRBV10-3 and TRBJ1-3; D is unclear. The CDR3 is made up of 15 amino acids. Germline CDR1 is ENHRY and CDR2 is SYGVKD. The CDR3 DNA reads TGTGCCAGCAGTTACTCCTGGGCTGCTGGAAACACCATATATTTT. This codes for CASSYSWAAGNTIYF.

This clonotype was recorded at least ten times. V gene TRBV4-1 combines with J gene TRBJ2-1; D gene ambiguous. Trimming stripped 1 base from V and 0 bases from J, with 7 bases between. The CDR3 is made up of 15 amino acids. CDR1 MGHRA and CDR2 YSYEKL come from the germline V gene. Written as DNA, the CDR3 is TGCGCCAGCAGCCAAGGGCTAAGCTCCTACAATGAGCAGTTCTTC. It specifies CASSQGLSSYNEQFF.

This clonotype appeared many times. The chain joins TRBV7-8 to TRBJ2-7, with 8 bases aligning to TRBD1. The CDR3 sequence is 14 residues long. The germline gives CDR1 SGHVS, CDR2 FQNEAQ. Trimming at V came to 5 bases and at J to 2 bases, leaving 5 bases not matched to a gene. CDR3 DNA sequence: TGTGCCAGCAGCCCAGGGACAGGAGCCTACGAGCAGTACTTC. Its translation is CASSPGTGAYEQYF.

Many counts were recorded for this clonotype. The rearrangement links TRBV2 to TRBJ1-3; D not resolved. This CDR3 comprises 14 residues. The germline gives CDR1 SNHLY, CDR2 FYNNEI. Trimming removed 8 bases at V and 0 bases at J, with 11 bases between. CDR3 in amino acids: CASRDLVSGNTIYF. Written as DNA, the CDR3 is TGTGCCAGCCGAGACCTCGTCTCTGGAAACACCATATATTTT.

The table lists this clonotype with many counts. V and J are TRBV19 and TRBJ1-2; D might be TRBD1 (5 bases). This CDR3 has 13 amino acids. V shed 7 bases and J shed 8 bases, with 17 bases lying between them. Germline CDR1 is LNHDA and CDR2 is SQIVND (reference sequence). The CDR3 DNA reads TGTGCCAGTATGATACGAGGGACGAGAGGCTACACCTTC. Translating it yields CASMIRGTRGYTF. Full variable domain (outside the CDR3, taken from reference TRBV19 and TRBJ1-2): DGGITQSPKYLFRKEGQNVTLSCEQNLNHDAMYWYRQDPGQGLRLIYYSQIVNDFQKGDIAEGYSVSREKKESFPLTVTSAQKNPTAFYLCASMIRGTRGYTFGSGTRLTVV.

V and J are TRBV15 and TRBJ2-1; TRBD2 agrees at 8 bases. Germline trimming cut 0 bases from V and 6 bases from J; bases unmatched to any gene: 13. CDR3 length equals 18 residues. CDR1 is LNHNV and CDR2 is YYDKDF in the germline V gene (reference sequence). The DNA of the CDR3 is TGTGCCACCAGCAGAGAAAGAGCGGGAGCTAGCAGCGGCAATGAGCAGTTCTTC. This codes for CATSRERAGASSGNEQFF.

The chain recombines TRBV7-2 with TRBJ2-7, with 10 bases aligning to TRBD2. V dropped 3 bases and J dropped 6; count of bases not matched to a gene: 8. This CDR3 contains 15 residues. Looked up from germline, CDR1 is SGHTA and CDR2 is FQGNSA. CDR3: CASSFWLAGAREQYF. The DNA for the CDR3 is TGTGCCAGCAGCTTTTGGCTAGCGGGGGCCCGCGAGCAGTACTTC.